This paragraph covers one T cell receptor (beta chain) sequence. This entry belongs to a study of blood T cell repertoires in COVID-19. V lost 8 bases, J lost 0 bases, and 3 bases stayed unmatched. Germline V CDR1 and CDR2: MNHEY, SMNVEV (reference sequence). The CDR3 length is 13 residues. Repertoires were generated with immunoSEQ multiplex PCR, while TCRdb's copy carries only in-frame clones and drops some. The sample records 390,000 or so clones, approximately 90% being singletons. Source material: PBMCs or T cells enriched from blood (not recorded which). This chain joins TRBV27 and TRBJ2-7, with 8 nucleotides matching TRBD2. This clonotype originated in a man aged 18 to 30 who had recovered from COVID-19. The CDR3 loop reads CASPGGPSYEQYF. The CDR3 DNA is TGTGCCAGCCCGGGGGGGCCCTCCTACGAGCAGTACTTC.